Below, one T cell receptor beta chain is given with its context. This CDR3 comprises 16 residues. Germline V gene lookup returns CDR1 MNHEY and CDR2 SVGAGI. V trimming: 0 bases; J trimming: 6 bases; junction bases outside the gene matches: 8. This entry belongs to a study of blood T cell repertoires in COVID-19. Sequencing was performed with immunoSEQ multiplex PCR; in TCRdb, only in-frame clones are kept and a portion is missing. This sample has over 200,000 clones, with around 90% found just once. The genes are TRBV6-5 and TRBJ2-7, with TRBD2 matching over 10 bases. This TCR came from a man aged 25-40 years who had been exposed to COVID-19. Sequenced: PBMCs or T cells enriched from blood (not recorded which). The CDR3 here is CASSYSRGLAKSEQYF. In DNA form, the CDR3 reads TGTGCCAGCAGTTACTCGAGGGGACTAGCGAAGTCCGAGCAGTACTTC.